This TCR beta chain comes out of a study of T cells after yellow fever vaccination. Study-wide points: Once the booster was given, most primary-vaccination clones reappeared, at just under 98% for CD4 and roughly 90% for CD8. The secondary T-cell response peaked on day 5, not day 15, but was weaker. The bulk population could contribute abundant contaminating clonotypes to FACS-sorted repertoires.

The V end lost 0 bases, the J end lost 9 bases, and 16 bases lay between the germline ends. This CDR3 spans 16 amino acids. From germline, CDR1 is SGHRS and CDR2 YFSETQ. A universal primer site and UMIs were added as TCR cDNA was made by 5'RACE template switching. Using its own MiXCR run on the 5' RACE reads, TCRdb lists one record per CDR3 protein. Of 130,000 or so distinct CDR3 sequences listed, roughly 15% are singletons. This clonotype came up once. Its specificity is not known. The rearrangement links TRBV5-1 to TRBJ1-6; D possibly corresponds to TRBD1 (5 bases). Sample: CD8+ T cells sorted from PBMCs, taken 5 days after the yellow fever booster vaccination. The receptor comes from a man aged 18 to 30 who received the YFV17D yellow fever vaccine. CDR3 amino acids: CASSLGIPTEFSPLHF. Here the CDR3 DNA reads TGCGCCAGCAGCTTGGGTATCCCGACAGAATTTTCACCCCTCCACTTT.